This TCR beta chain was observed in a study of memory CD4+ T cells and cytomegalovirus serostatus (dated by TCRdb to the late 2010s). As for the study more broadly: The 35 or so healthy Belgian adults in the cohort included 9 who were CMV seropositive and about 24 who were CMV seronegative. CD4+ memory TCRbeta repertoires of a Belgian cohort with known cytomegalovirus serostatus were sequenced in order to replicate a published TCR-based CMV serostatus classifier.

Study-wide conclusions, independent of this receptor: Among the roughly 160 previously reported CMV-associated TCRbeta sequences, 60 to 85 showed up in the CD4+ memory repertoires, with each one found in between one and five individuals. The results were interpreted as suggesting that the CMV-associated TCR signature is largely present in the CD4+ memory repertoire. On the Belgian cohort, the classifier based on the original framework reached a median bootstrapped AUC of approximately 0.95, with a 95% CI of 0.76-1.00. CMV serostatus prediction reached a median bootstrapped AUC of roughly 0.95 with the original framework and 0.91 with a US-trained random forest. Only CD4+CD45RO+ memory cells were sequenced, in contrast to the original study, in which naive and memory CD4+ and CD8+ populations were covered.

From cysteine to phenylalanine, the CDR3 is 15 amino acids long. Of the read, only the CDR3 DNA is kept; its 45 bases are in frame from base 1. V trim: 1 base; J trim: 4 bases; unmatched bases: 1. Reading the germline V gene gives CDR1 SGHTA and CDR2 FQGNSA. A FACSAria II was used to sort memory CD4+ T cells, defined as single viable CD3+CD4+CD8-CD45RO+ cells. CMV serostatus was determined using a Roche Elecsys assay that detects serum IgG against CMV pp150, pp28, p38 and p52. Following thawing, total CD4+ T cells were enriched through positive selection using CD4 magnetic microbeads. Samples originated from another study that specifically interrogated the CD4+ T cell memory repertoire. Following standard operating procedures, peripheral blood mononuclear cells were isolated and cryopreserved, while serum was kept at -80 degrees C. The staining relied on CD3-PerCP (BW264/56), CD4-APC (RPA-T4), CD45RO-PE (UCHT1) and CD8-Pacific Orange (3B5) antibodies, and Sytox blue was used to exclude non-viable cells.

The Quick-DNA Microprep Kit was used to extract genomic DNA from the sorted cells. TCRbeta DNA was amplified with the immunoSEQ hsTCRbeta kit following the manufacturer's protocol. An Illumina MiSeq instrument was used to sequence the TCRbeta libraries. The paper's processing steps were these. Removing out-of-frame sequences left a few million distinct TCRbeta sequences, an average of roughly 68,000 per individual. Each individual was scored by the count of 164 previously reported CMV-associated TCRbeta sequences and the total productive distinct TCRbeta count. A beta-binomial model was reimplemented in Python, and random forests from scikit-learn, run with default parameters, were trained on data from the US cohort. Classifier performance on the Belgian cohort was summarized as median AUC with percentile confidence intervals over 10,000 bootstrap iterations. In TCRdb, the immuneACCESS table is reduced to in-frame sequences with V and J assigned. These tables do not hold every clone; where another copy was compared, an unresolved V gene accounts for under half, and the others remain unexplained. D and trimming were read from the DNA, whereas the V and J calls and clone size are those reported in that table. This sample comprises 85,000 to 100,000 clones, roughly 80% of them detected only once. The ten largest clones take up 3.6% of the sample.

On this clone: Its antigen is currently not known. Per-nucleotide qualities are absent, and no much larger clonotype sits a single base away. This sample also contains other DNA sequences that code for the same CDR3.

The sequence links TRBV7-2 to TRBJ2-2, and 9 bases in between align with TRBD1. Sequenced material: memory CD4+ T cells from blood. The clonotype comes from an adult in good health and CMV-seropositive. Here is the DNA: TGTGCCAGCAGCTTAGTGACAGGGGGCACCGGGGAGCTGTTTTTT. This codes for CASSLVTGGTGELFF.